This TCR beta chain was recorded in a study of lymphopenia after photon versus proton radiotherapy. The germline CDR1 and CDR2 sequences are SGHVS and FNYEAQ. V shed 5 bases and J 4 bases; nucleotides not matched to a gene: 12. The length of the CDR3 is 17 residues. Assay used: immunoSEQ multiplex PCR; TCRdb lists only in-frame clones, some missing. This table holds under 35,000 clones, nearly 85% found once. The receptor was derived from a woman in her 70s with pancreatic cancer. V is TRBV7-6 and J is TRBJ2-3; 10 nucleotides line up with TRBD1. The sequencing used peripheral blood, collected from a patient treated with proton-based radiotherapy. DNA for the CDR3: TGTGCCAGCAGCGATGGAGCCCGGGACAGGGGATCAGATACGCAGTATTTT. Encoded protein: CASSDGARDRGSDTQYF.